These 30 T cell receptor beta chains came from one sample sequenced in a study of blood T cell repertoires in COVID-19. Some clones are missing from TCRdb's copy, which holds only in-frame ones; the method was immunoSEQ multiplex PCR. This repertoire shows about 290,000 clones, around four fifths found once; its top ten account for around 4.2%. Sample: peripheral blood. These receptors were obtained from a woman aged 45-65 years with active or convalescent COVID-19.

The chain employs TRBV5-1 and TRBJ1-2; no reliable D call. This CDR3 has 16 amino acids. Deletions cut 0 bases from V and 0 bases from J, with 12 bases between. Germline-derived CDR1 and CDR2 are SGHRS and YFSETQ. This CDR3 is CASSLGSLSPNYGYTF. The CDR3 bases are TGCGCCAGCAGCTTGGGATCCCTGAGCCCTAACTATGGCTACACCTTC.

The sample holds a few counts of this clone. J is TRBJ2-1 and V is TRBV3-1 (or the pseudogene TRBV3-2); no clear D gene. This CDR3 is 15 amino acids long. Trimming stripped 0 bases from V and 5 bases from J, with 11 bases between. Germline CDR1 and CDR2: LGHDT and YNNKEL (reference sequence). CDR3: CASSQDPRWHNEQFF. CDR3 nucleotides: TGTGCCAGCAGCCAAGATCCCAGGTGGCACAATGAGCAGTTCTTC.

V usage is TRBV5-5 and J usage is TRBJ2-2; maybe TRBD1 (6 bases). V was shortened by 4 bases and J by 1 base, with 11 bases between the two germline ends. The CDR3 runs 15 residues. The germline CDR1 and CDR2 sequences are SGHKS and YYEKEE (reference sequence). The CDR3 here is CASSPTGMNTGELFF. CDR3 bases: TGTGCCAGCAGCCCGACAGGAATGAACACCGGGGAGCTGTTTTTT.

This clone has only a few counts. The chain carries TRBV4-1 and TRBJ1-5; D is uncertain. V lost 3 bases to trimming and J lost 4 bases, with 7 bases between them. CDR1 MGHRA and CDR2 YSYEKL come from the germline V gene. The CDR3 consists of 13 residues. For the CDR3, the DNA is TGCGCCAGCAGCCAGGCATTGAATCAGCCCCAGCATTTT. Encoded protein: CASSQALNQPQHF.

This rearrangement joins TRBV6-2 or TRBV6-3 to TRBJ2-7, with 9 bases matching TRBD2. After removal of 0 bases from V and 6 bases from J, the junction contained 6 bases not matched to a gene. Germline V gene lookup returns CDR1 MNHEY and CDR2 SVGEGT. This CDR3 is 15 amino acids long. CDR3 loop: CASSYSDSGSGEQYF. CDR3 DNA sequence: TGTGCCAGCAGTTACTCGGATAGCGGGAGCGGCGAGCAGTACTTC.

This chain uses TRBV19 with TRBJ1-1, with D possibly being TRBD1 (6 bases). Germline V gene data show CDR1 as LNHDA and CDR2 as SQIVND (reference sequence). The V end lost 8 bases, the J end lost 0 bases, and 13 bases lay between the germline ends. The CDR3 contains 14 residues. CDR3 sequence: CASSPTGLNTEAFF. The CDR3 region has the DNA TGTGCCAGTTCACCGACAGGATTGAACACTGAAGCTTTCTTT.

The chain has TRBV14 and TRBJ1-4; D unresolved. V gave up 2 bases and J gave up 4 bases, with 11 bases separating them. Germline V gene data show CDR1 as SGHDN and CDR2 as FVKESK. This CDR3 is built from 15 residues. This CDR3 is CASSQHGRYNEKLFF. The DNA for the CDR3 is TGTGCCAGCAGCCAACATGGCAGATATAATGAAAAACTGTTTTTT.

This clone showed up just once. The gene calls are TRBV3-1 (or the pseudogene TRBV3-2) and TRBJ2-5; the match to TRBD2 covers 7 bases. This CDR3 region has 15 residues. With 3 bases clipped from V and 5 bases from J, the junction kept 9 bases outside the gene matches. Looked up from germline, CDR1 is LGHDT and CDR2 is YNNKEL (reference sequence). Written as DNA, the CDR3 is TGTGCCAGCAGCCAGCTGGGAGGGAAGGTGGAGACCCAGTACTTC. This codes for CASSQLGGKVETQYF.

The rearrangement uses TRBV28 and TRBJ1-6, with TRBD1 matching 7 bases. V lost 7 bases to trimming and J lost 5 bases; unmatched junction nucleotides: 5. CDR1 MDHEN and CDR2 SYDVKM come from the germline V gene. The CDR3 totals 14 residues. The CDR3 loop reads CASTLTGHNSPLHF. The CDR3 region has the DNA TGTGCCAGCACCCTGACAGGGCATAATTCACCCCTCCACTTT.

V gene TRBV2 combines with J gene TRBJ1-5; 9 nucleotides agree with TRBD1. Germline V gene data show CDR1 as SNHLY and CDR2 as FYNNEI. This CDR3 spans 15 amino acids. After removal of 6 bases from V and 7 bases from J, the junction contained 10 bases not matched to a gene. The CDR3 reads CASRSQGAPRQPQHF. The CDR3 coding sequence is TGTGCCAGCAGATCACAGGGGGCGCCGAGACAGCCCCAGCATTTT.

This clone is a singleton in its sample. V usage is TRBV5-1 and J usage is TRBJ1-1; 8 nucleotides line up with TRBD1. Looked up from germline, CDR1 is SGHRS and CDR2 is YFSETQ. V dropped 4 bases and J dropped 4; count of bases not matched to a gene: 3. This CDR3 contains 13 residues. CDR3 bases: TGCGCCAGCAGCGCCGGACAGGGCACTGAAGCTTTCTTT. Protein product: CASSAGQGTEAFF.

The rearrangement uses TRBV15 and TRBJ1-4; TRBD1 matches 7 bases. The length of the CDR3 is 15 residues. The V and J ends lost 5 bases and 8 bases, in that order; junction bases with no gene match: 11. CDR1 and CDR2 (germline): LNHNV, YYDKDF (reference sequence). CDR3 sequence reads: CATSSGTGAGEKLFF. CDR3 DNA: TGTGCCACCAGCTCTGGTACAGGGGCGGGGGAAAAACTGTTTTTT.

The genes are TRBV27 and TRBJ1-3; unclear D gene. CDR3 length: 14 residues. Germline CDR1 reads MNHEY; CDR2 reads SMNVEV (reference sequence). V was shortened by 4 bases and J by 0 bases, with 7 bases between the two germline ends. CDR3 amino acids: CASSSLSSGNTIYF. The CDR3 coding sequence is TGTGCCAGCAGTTCATTGAGCTCTGGAAACACCATATATTTT.

The CDR3 DNA reads as TGTGCCAGCAGCTTAGCGCTCGGACGTGCGGGAGATACGCAGTATTTT. It is translated as CASSLALGRAGDTQYF. The chain uses TRBV7-9 and TRBJ2-3; tentative D call: TRBD2 (5 bases). This CDR3 is built from 16 residues. Trimming removed 0 bases at V and 5 bases at J, with 15 bases between. CDR1 is SEHNR, CDR2 FQNEAQ, per germline (reference sequence).

The CDR3 DNA reads TGTGCCAGCAGCCCTACCCTAGGGACAGCCGAACCCGCTTTCTTT. Translation gives CASSPTLGTAEPAFF. V usage is TRBV5-6 and J usage is TRBJ1-1, with 7 nucleotides matching TRBD1. Germline CDR1 reads SGHDT; CDR2 reads YYEEEE. The junction had 17 bases not matched to a gene; V was cut back by 4 bases and J by 11 bases. The CDR3 is made up of 15 amino acids.

This rearrangement joins TRBV2 to TRBJ1-5; 7 bases agree with TRBD1. Per germline, CDR1 SNHLY and CDR2 FYNNEI. The CDR3 length is 14 residues. V shed 7 bases, J shed 4 bases, and the junction held 7 bases outside the gene matches. The CDR3 sequence is CASTRDRENQPQHF. The CDR3 region has the DNA TGTGCCAGCACTAGGGACAGAGAAAATCAGCCCCAGCATTTT.

The chain employs TRBV19 and TRBJ1-4; a weak D match, TRBD1 (5 bases). Germline V gene lookup returns CDR1 LNHDA and CDR2 SQIVND (reference sequence). This CDR3 region has 16 residues. With 1 base removed from V and 4 bases from J, the gap between germline ends came to 13 bases. CDR3: CASSIAAGRRNEKLFF. CDR3 nucleotide sequence: TGTGCCAGTAGTATAGCAGCAGGGAGGCGTAATGAAAAACTGTTTTTT.

This rearrangement joins TRBV7-9 to TRBJ2-1, with 13 bases that match TRBD2. V was pared by 7 bases and J by 5 bases, with 8 bases of the junction left unmatched. Looked up from germline, CDR1 is SEHNR and CDR2 is FQNEAQ (reference sequence). The CDR3 totals 16 residues. CDR3 amino acids: CASTRTSGRGDNEQFF. In DNA, the CDR3 is TGTGCCAGCACCCGGACTAGCGGGAGAGGGGACAATGAGCAGTTCTTC.

The chain links TRBV15 to TRBJ1-4; maybe TRBD1 (6 bases). CDR1 and CDR2 from the germline V gene are LNHNV and YYDKDF (reference sequence). Trimming cost V 8 bases and J 7 bases, with 17 bases left between them. The CDR3 loop spans 14 amino acids. As DNA, the CDR3 is TGTGCCACCCAGGGGTACTCTAAGGGTGAAAAACTGTTTTTT. This translates into CATQGYSKGEKLFF.

The chain joins TRBV7-2 to TRBJ1-1; TRBD1 might be the D (6 bases). Germline-derived CDR1 and CDR2 are SGHTA and FQGNSA. Trimming cost V 10 bases and J 4 bases, with 19 bases left between them. This CDR3 region has 14 residues. The CDR3 DNA reads TGTGCCACCAACCCCCACAGAGGGGGCACTGAAGCTTTCTTT. Translation gives CATNPHRGGTEAFF.

The chain couples TRBV3-1 (or the pseudogene TRBV3-2) to TRBJ2-1; no clear D. Looked up from germline, CDR1 is LGHDT and CDR2 is YNNKEL (reference sequence). This CDR3 is built from 12 residues. Trimming took off 3 bases at V and 7 bases at J, with 7 bases between the two ends. CDR3 coding DNA: TGTGCCAGCAGCCAGTTAGATAATGAGCAGTTCTTC. The encoded protein is CASSQLDNEQFF.

This clone was observed a few times. The V call is TRBV29-1, the J call TRBJ1-3; 7 nucleotides agree with TRBD1. This CDR3 is 15 amino acids long. CDR1 is SQVTM, CDR2 ANQGSEA, per germline. The junction had 6 bases not matched to a gene; V was cut back by 2 bases and J by 2 bases. The CDR3 DNA follows: TGCAGCGTTGAAACCGACAGGGTTACTGGAAACACCATATATTTT. Its translation is CSVETDRVTGNTIYF.

The chain combines TRBV15 with TRBJ2-3; no firm D call. The CDR3 is 13 amino acids. Trimming removed 0 bases from V and 4 bases from J, with 5 bases in between. Germline V gene lookup returns CDR1 LNHNV and CDR2 YYDKDF (reference sequence). CDR3 sequence reads: CATSRDPADTQYF. CDR3 coding DNA: TGTGCCACCAGCAGAGATCCGGCAGATACGCAGTATTTT. The entire variable domain, with the rest obtained from reference TRBV15 and TRBJ2-3, is as follows: DAMVIQNPRYQVTQFGKPVTLSCSQTLNHNVMYWYQQKSSQAPKLLFHYYDKDFNNEADTPDNFQSRRPNTSFCFLDIRSPGLGDTAMYLCATSRDPADTQYFGPGTRLTVL.

The chain is built from TRBV1 and TRBJ2-5; the table assigns TRBD2, which was not confirmed against the DNA. TRBV1 is a listed pseudogene. The CDR3 has 19 residues. CDR3 coding DNA: TGCACCAGCAGCCATCCTCGACTAGCGGGAGGGAATGTCGAAGAGACCCAGTACTTC. It specifies CTSSHPRLAGGNVEETQYF.

This sequence joins TRBV28 and TRBJ1-5; 7 bases are a match to TRBD1. From germline, CDR1 is MDHEN and CDR2 SYDVKM. The CDR3 sequence is 15 residues long. V shed 4 bases and J 6 bases; nucleotides not matched to a gene: 9. In DNA form, the CDR3 reads TGTGCCAGCAGTTCGCGACAGGGTATGGTTCAGCCCCAGCATTTT. This codes for CASSSRQGMVQPQHF.

V gene TRBV28 combines with J gene TRBJ1-2; tentatively, D is TRBD1 (6 bases). The CDR3 covers 13 residues. Between the trimmed V and J ends, which lost 8 bases and 2 bases, there was a span of 12 bases. The germline gives CDR1 MDHEN, CDR2 SYDVKM. DNA of the CDR3: TGTGCCAGCGTAACAGGGCCCAACTATGGCTACACCTTC. Amino acids: CASVTGPNYGYTF.

The rearrangement uses TRBV6-4 and TRBJ1-4, with D unclear. V dropped 4 bases and J dropped 8 bases, with 2 bases sitting between them. The CDR3 sequence is 10 residues long. The germline CDR1 and CDR2 sequences are MRHNA and SNTAGT. CDR3 nucleotide sequence: TGTGCCAGCAGTGCGGAAAAACTGTTTTTT. Translating it yields CASSAEKLFF.

In DNA, the CDR3 is TGTGCCAGCAGTCTACAACAGGGAATTAATGAAAAACTGTTTTTT. Amino acid sequence: CASSLQQGINEKLFF. The chain couples TRBV6-5 to TRBJ1-4, with a possible D match to TRBD1 (6 bases). The CDR3 totals 15 residues. Looked up from germline, CDR1 is MNHEY and CDR2 is SVGAGI. V was cut by 5 bases and J by 4 bases, with 14 bases left in between.

The rearrangement links TRBV2 to TRBJ1-3; 8 bases fit TRBD1. The CDR3 covers 15 residues. V lost 6 bases, J lost 0 bases, and 4 bases stayed unmatched. Germline CDR1 is SNHLY and CDR2 is FYNNEI. The CDR3 DNA reads TGTGCCAGCAGACCCGGGACAGGCTCTGGAAACACCATATATTTT. Residues: CASRPGTGSGNTIYF.

The chain joins TRBV2 to TRBJ2-7; 12 bases are a match to TRBD1. V lost 6 bases, J lost 8 bases, and 5 bases stayed unmatched. This CDR3 is 13 amino acids long. CDR1 SNHLY and CDR2 FYNNEI come from the germline V gene. The CDR3 is CASSRDRGQKQYF. The CDR3 coding sequence is TGTGCCAGCAGCCGGGACAGGGGGCAAAAGCAGTACTTC.